This TCR beta chain was captured by sequencing in a study of T cell responses to AZD1222 COVID-19 vaccine. Findings of the study overall: Two AZD1222 administrations were followed by greater Spike-specific TCR breadth and depth. CD4 TCRs covered the whole spike, strongest at regions 160-218 and 743-854.

The table came from immunoSEQ multiplex PCR; TCRdb's copy has only in-frame clones and leaves some out. The sample records 120,000 or so clones, roughly 90% being singletons. As to this clone: Its antigen is still unknown.

This TCR derives from an adult who received the MenACWY meningococcal vaccine as a control. Sample: peripheral blood, taken 28 days after the second dose of the MenACWY control vaccine.

As DNA, the CDR3 is TGCGCCAGCAGCCAGGTCAGCGGGGGAGACATCACAGATACGCAGTATTTT. Protein product: CASSQVSGGDITDTQYF. The gene calls are TRBV4-3 and TRBJ2-3, with 8 bases matching TRBD2. V trimming: 3 bases; J trimming: 2 bases; junction bases outside the gene matches: 10. The CDR3 has 17 amino acids. Germline CDR1 LGHNA, CDR2 YSLEER.